Listed below are T cell receptor beta chains from one sample, sequenced in a study of cytomegalovirus exposure and HLA in healthy donors. Clones were sequenced by immunoSEQ multiplex PCR, and TCRdb holds only the in-frame ones, with some missing. Among 150,000 to 200,000 clones listed, 80% to 85% were seen once. Sequences were obtained from PBMCs. The receptor source for this set is a man aged 25 to 40 in good health and CMV-seropositive. Both conserved end residues are part of each CDR3. D genes are given only for firm matches. Only some rows state a clone size, as once, few, many or a class for expanded clones.

TRBV9	TRBJ2-3	-	-	CASSVLAETDTQYF	TGTGCCAGCAGCGTACTAGCTGAGACAGATACGCAGTATTTT
TRBV13	TRBJ1-2	TRBD1	-	CASSPGQGTTGYTF	TGTGCCAGCAGCCCAGGACAGGGGACGACTGGCTACACCTTC
TRBV11-2	TRBJ1-1	-	-	CASSHTWGPNTEAFF	TGTGCCAGCAGCCACACATGGGGCCCGAACACTGAAGCTTTCTTT
TRBV2	TRBJ2-6	TRBD1	-	CASSPDRALGANVLTF	TGTGCCAGCAGTCCAGACAGGGCTCTTGGGGCCAACGTCCTGACTTTC
TRBV7-9	TRBJ2-7	TRBD1	-	CASSLGVTGLGEQYF	TGTGCCAGCAGCTTAGGAGTGACAGGGTTGGGCGAGCAGTACTTC
TRBV28	TRBJ1-2	TRBD1	-	CASSRLVRDRKNYGYTF	TGTGCCAGCAGCCGTCTAGTGAGGGACAGGAAGAACTATGGCTACACCTTC
TRBV14	TRBJ2-2	TRBD2	-	CASSQVLGRENTGELFF	TGTGCCAGCAGCCAAGTCCTCGGGAGGGAGAACACCGGGGAGCTGTTTTTT
TRBV5-1	TRBJ2-1	TRBD2	-	CASSLVAGGSSYNEQFF	TGCGCCAGCAGCTTGGTAGCGGGGGGAAGCTCCTACAATGAGCAGTTCTTC
TRBV27	TRBJ2-5	-	-	CASSLSLGGETQYF	TGTGCCAGCAGTTTATCCCTTGGCGGAGAGACCCAGTACTTC
TRBV10-1	TRBJ2-2	-	-	CASRQTGTGELFF	TGCGCCAGCAGGCAAACAGGGACCGGGGAGCTGTTTTTT
TRBV30	TRBJ1-6	-	-	CAWSSVAGSPLHF	TGTGCCTGGAGTTCGGTCGCAGGGTCACCCCTCCACTTT
TRBV15	TRBJ2-7	TRBD1	many	CATSRDRGTGGNEQYF	TGTGCCACCAGCAGAGATCGGGGGACAGGGGGCAACGAGCAGTACTTC
TRBV7-2	TRBJ1-6	-	-	CASSSARTATGSPLHF	TGTGCCAGCAGCTCCGCCCGGACAGCAACCGGTTCACCCCTCCACTTT
TRBV4-1	TRBJ1-4	TRBD1	-	CASSSYTGTGNEKLFF	TGCGCCAGCAGCTCCTACACCGGGACAGGGAATGAAAAACTGTTTTTT
TRBV25-1	TRBJ2-1	-	-	CASSVETYNEQFF	TGTGCCAGCAGTGTGGAGACCTACAATGAGCAGTTCTTC
TRBV28	TRBJ1-1	-	-	CASSFDPGGGTEAFF	TGTGCCAGCAGCTTCGATCCAGGAGGCGGCACTGAAGCTTTCTTT
TRBV4-3	TRBJ2-4	-	-	CASSPSAGLGNIQYF	TGCGCCAGCAGCCCCTCAGCCGGGTTAGGCAACATTCAGTACTTC
TRBV28	TRBJ1-2	TRBD1	-	CASSPPGQGAGGYTF	TGTGCCAGCAGTCCACCGGGACAGGGGGCTGGTGGCTACACCTTC
TRBV5-1	TRBJ2-3	TRBD2	-	CASSLALAGGADTQYF	TGCGCCAGCAGCTTGGCCCTAGCGGGGGGTGCAGATACGCAGTATTTT
TRBV28	TRBJ2-6	-	-	CASSLDRLSGANVLTF	TGTGCCAGCAGTTTAGATCGACTCTCTGGGGCCAACGTCCTGACTTTC
TRBV7-6	TRBJ2-1	TRBD1	once	CASSFRQGLNEQFF	TGTGCCAGCAGCTTTCGACAGGGTCTCAATGAGCAGTTCTTC
TRBV5-1	TRBJ1-2	TRBD1	-	CASSLVGQGSGYTF	TGCGCCAGCAGCTTGGTGGGACAGGGGAGTGGCTACACCTTC
TRBV27	TRBJ2-7	TRBD2	-	CATLGEGSYEQYF	TGTGCCACCCTCGGGGAGGGATCCTACGAGCAGTACTTC
TRBV30	TRBJ2-7	TRBD2	-	CAWDPLAGGGEQYF	TGTGCCTGGGACCCGCTAGCGGGGGGTGGCGAGCAGTACTTC
TRBV5-1	TRBJ2-1	TRBD2	-	CASSPSGGSSYNEQFF	TGCGCCAGCAGCCCTAGCGGGGGGTCTTCCTACAATGAGCAGTTCTTC
TRBV28	TRBJ1-1	-	-	CASRGDAMGATTEAFF	TGTGCCAGCAGGGGGGACGCGATGGGGGCTACCACTGAAGCTTTCTTT
TRBV19	TRBJ2-7	TRBD2	-	CASPTSGGGLTYEQYF	TGTGCCAGTCCAACCAGTGGCGGGGGGCTTACCTACGAGCAGTACTTC
TRBV6-1	TRBJ1-5	TRBD1	-	CASSPREGAGQPQHF	TGTGCCAGCAGTCCCCGGGAGGGGGCAGGGCAGCCCCAGCATTTT
TRBV28	TRBJ1-4	-	-	CASQHPNGFATNEKLFF	TGTGCCAGCCAGCATCCGAACGGGTTCGCGACTAATGAAAAACTGTTTTTT
TRBV6-5	TRBJ1-4	TRBD1	-	CASSYSYRGTQKLFF	TGTGCCAGCAGTTATTCGTACAGGGGGACGCAAAAACTGTTTTTT
TRBV28	TRBJ1-4	TRBD1	-	CASSLGTGASTNEKLFF	TGTGCCAGCAGTTTAGGGACAGGGGCTTCAACTAATGAAAAACTGTTTTTT
TRBV19	TRBJ2-3	TRBD1	-	CASSPRQGRADTQYF	TGTGCCAGTAGCCCGAGACAGGGGCGTGCAGATACGCAGTATTTT
TRBV7-7	TRBJ1-5	-	-	CASSPQASEGNQPQHF	TGTGCTAGCAGCCCGCAGGCCTCGGAGGGCAATCAGCCCCAGCATTTT
TRBV28	TRBJ2-5	-	-	CASSLGLGGQETQYF	TGTGCCAGCAGCCTGGGACTGGGGGGACAGGAGACCCAGTACTTC
TRBV7-9	TRBJ1-1	TRBD1	-	CASSFQGGTEAFF	TGTGCCAGCAGCTTCCAGGGGGGCACTGAAGCTTTCTTT
TRBV6-1	TRBJ2-4	-	-	CASSADRKDIQYF	TGTGCCAGCAGTGCGGACAGAAAGGACATTCAGTACTTC
TRBV11-1	TRBJ2-7	-	-	CASSLDIYEQYF	TGTGCCAGCAGCTTGGACATCTACGAGCAGTACTTC
TRBV6-6	TRBJ1-1	-	-	CASLGGTEAFF	TGTGCCAGCTTGGGGGGCACTGAAGCTTTCTTT
TRBV5-4	TRBJ2-7	TRBD2	-	CASSLAQSGGGVEQYF	TGTGCCAGCAGCTTGGCACAATCGGGCGGGGGGGTCGAGCAGTACTTC
TRBV12-5	TRBJ2-2	TRBD1	-	CASGLYLRDSHWGLGWELFF	TGTGCTAGTGGTTTATATCTTAGGGACAGCCATTGGGGTTTAGGATGGGAGCTGTTTTTT
TRBV5-4	TRBJ1-1	-	once	CASSAHTGVATEAFF	TGTGCCAGCAGCGCCCACACGGGAGTCGCCACTGAAGCTTTCTTT
TRBV10-3	TRBJ2-1	-	-	CAISGEFSSYNEQFF	TGTGCCATCAGTGGTGAATTTAGCTCCTACAATGAGCAGTTCTTC
TRBV9	TRBJ2-1	TRBD2	few	CASERGVGNEQFF	TGTGCCAGCGAGCGGGGGGTGGGCAATGAGCAGTTCTTC
TRBV6-5	TRBJ2-7	-	few	CASSHRTGETYEQYF	TGTGCCAGCAGCCACCGGACGGGAGAGACCTACGAGCAGTACTTC
TRBV7-9	TRBJ2-3	-	-	CASSCWTTSTDTQYF	TGTGCCAGCAGCTGTTGGACTACGAGCACAGATACGCAGTATTTT
TRBV15	TRBJ2-1	-	-	CATSRTMAIENEQFF	TGTGCCACCAGCAGAACTATGGCGATCGAGAATGAGCAGTTCTTC
TRBV30	TRBJ1-1	TRBD1	-	CAWNTGDRDTEAFF	TGTGCCTGGAACACAGGGGATCGGGACACTGAAGCTTTCTTT
TRBV7-6	TRBJ2-2	-	-	CASSPKRNTGELFF	TGTGCCAGCAGCCCCAAGCGGAACACCGGGGAGCTGTTTTTT
TRBV28	TRBJ2-3	TRBD2	-	CASSALLAGGSTDTQYF	TGTGCCAGCAGTGCCTTACTAGCGGGGGGAAGCACAGATACGCAGTATTTT
TRBV5-3	TRBJ1-1	-	-	CARSLRANTEAFF	TGTGCCAGAAGCTTAAGAGCGAACACTGAAGCTTTCTTT
TRBV2	TRBJ2-3	-	-	CASSGLGRLNTDTQYF	TGTGCCAGCAGTGGGTTAGGGAGACTAAACACAGATACGCAGTATTTT
TRBV10-1	TRBJ2-7	TRBD2	few	CASSEGQAGGYEQYF	TGCGCCAGCAGTGAAGGACAAGCGGGAGGCTACGAGCAGTACTTC
TRBV5-1	TRBJ1-3	-	-	CASSLAGQSGNTIYF	TGCGCCAGCAGCTTGGCTGGACAGTCTGGAAACACCATATATTTT
TRBV18	TRBJ2-5	-	once	CASSPSGEGTQYF	TGTGCCAGCTCACCGTCAGGGGAGGGGACCCAGTACTTC
TRBV5-4	TRBJ1-1	-	-	CASSSGLMNTEAFF	TGTGCCAGCAGCTCAGGACTTATGAACACTGAAGCTTTCTTT
TRBV11-2	TRBJ2-2	TRBD2	-	CASSLGVGLAGAITGELFF	TGTGCCAGCAGCTTAGGAGTTGGCCTAGCGGGGGCGATTACCGGGGAGCTGTTTTTT
TRBV7-2	TRBJ2-1	TRBD2	-	CASSPRLAGGSYNEQFF	TGTGCCAGCAGCCCTCGACTAGCGGGGGGATCCTACAATGAGCAGTTCTTC
TRBV5-4	TRBJ2-7	TRBD1	-	CASSPRQGPYEQYF	TGTGCCAGCAGCCCTAGACAGGGCCCCTACGAGCAGTACTTC
TRBV18	TRBJ2-7	TRBD2	-	CASSPPLAGVSEQYF	TGTGCCAGCTCACCGCCGTTAGCGGGAGTGTCCGAGCAGTACTTC